This TCR beta chain came from a study of OX40 agonist ivuxolimab in advanced cancers. Study in general: Every 2 weeks, patients got intravenous ivuxolimab at one of six dose levels (0.01-10 mg/kg). Age averaged 60 years (range roughly 23 to 80), and roughly 80% were male. Findings of the study overall: CD8+ T cells showed, on average, more clonal expansion than CD4+ cells.

CDR1 and CDR2 (germline): SNHLY, FYNNEI. The junction had 11 bases not matched to a gene; V was cut back by 4 bases and J by 4 bases. The CDR3 is 17 residues long. For this clone: Antigen unknown.

Only in-frame clones appear in the TCRdb table, and some are missing; sequencing was by immunoSEQ multiplex PCR. Among about 32,000 clones, about 86% were seen once, and the ten largest hold roughly 29%. The TCR was taken from an adult with an advanced solid tumor such as melanoma, head and neck, liver or kidney cancer. The chain is built from TRBV2 and TRBJ1-5; 9 bases agree with TRBD1. Specimen: CD4+ or CD8+ T cells sorted from blood, collected in a trial of the OX40 agonist ivuxolimab. CDR3 sequence: CASSGSRTGAGNQPQHF. CDR3 bases: TGTGCCAGCAGTGGATCCCGGACAGGGGCTGGGAATCAGCCCCAGCATTTT.